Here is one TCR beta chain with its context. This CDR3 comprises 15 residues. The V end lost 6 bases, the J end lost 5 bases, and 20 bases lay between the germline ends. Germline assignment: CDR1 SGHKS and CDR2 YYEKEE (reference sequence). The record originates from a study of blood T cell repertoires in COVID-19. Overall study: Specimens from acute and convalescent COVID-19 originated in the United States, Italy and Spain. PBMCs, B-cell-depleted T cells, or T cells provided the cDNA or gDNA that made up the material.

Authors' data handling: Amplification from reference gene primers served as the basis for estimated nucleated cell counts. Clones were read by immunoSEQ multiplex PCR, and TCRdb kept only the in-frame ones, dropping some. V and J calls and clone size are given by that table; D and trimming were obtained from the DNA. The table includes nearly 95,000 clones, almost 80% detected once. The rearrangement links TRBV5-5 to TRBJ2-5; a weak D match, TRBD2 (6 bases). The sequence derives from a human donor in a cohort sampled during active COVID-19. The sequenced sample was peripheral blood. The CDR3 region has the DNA TGTGCCAGCACCCCGCGGGACCTCCCGAGGGAGACCCAGTACTTC. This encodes CASTPRDLPRETQYF.